This T cell receptor beta chain was sequenced during a study of blood T cell repertoires in COVID-19. Turning to the study itself: Samples came from the United States, Italy and Spain, spanning acute and convalescent COVID-19.

CDR3 size: 15 residues. Trimming left V 5 bases short and J 0 bases short, with 8 bases between. Germline V gene data show CDR1 as MNHEY and CDR2 as SVGAGI. Methods used by the authors: How many nucleated cells were present was estimated from reference gene primer amplification. Clones were sequenced by immunoSEQ multiplex PCR, and TCRdb holds only the in-frame ones, with some missing. The DNA gave D and trimming, while V, J and clone size come from that table. The data show about 25,000 clones, 88% seen once. The sequence derives from a man between 65 and 79 years old in a cohort sampled during active COVID-19. The sequencing sample was made of peripheral blood. The chain is built from TRBV6-5 and TRBJ2-6, with D hard to call. The CDR3 DNA reads as TGTGCCAGCAGTCTAGTTTTCTCTGGGGCCAACGTCCTGACTTTC. Its protein is CASSLVFSGANVLTF.